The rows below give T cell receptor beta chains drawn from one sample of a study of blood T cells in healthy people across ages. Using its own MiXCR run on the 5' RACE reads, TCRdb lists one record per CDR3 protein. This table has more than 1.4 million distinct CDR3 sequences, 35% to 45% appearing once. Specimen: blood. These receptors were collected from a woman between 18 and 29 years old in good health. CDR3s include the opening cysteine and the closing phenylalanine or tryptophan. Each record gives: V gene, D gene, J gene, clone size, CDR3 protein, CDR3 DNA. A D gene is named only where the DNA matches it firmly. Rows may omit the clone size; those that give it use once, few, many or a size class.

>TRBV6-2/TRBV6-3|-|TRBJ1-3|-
CASRDTGISGNTIYF
TGTGCCAGCAGGGACACAGGCATCTCTGGAAACACCATATATTTT
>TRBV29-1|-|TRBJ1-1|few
CSVEARPSKTGMNTEAFF
TGCAGCGTTGAAGCCCGCCCCTCTAAAACAGGGATGAACACTGAAGCTTTCTTT
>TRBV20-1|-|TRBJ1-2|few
CSARDDINYGYTF
TGCAGTGCTAGAGATGACATTAACTATGGCTACACCTTC
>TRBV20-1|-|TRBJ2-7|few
CSANDEVTYEQYF
TGCAGTGCTAATGATGAGGTTACCTACGAGCAGTACTTC
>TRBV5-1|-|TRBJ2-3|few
CASSPVPSTDTQYF
TGCGCCAGCAGCCCGGTACCTAGCACAGATACGCAGTATTTT
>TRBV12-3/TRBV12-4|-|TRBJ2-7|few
CASSLIGLTLYEQYF
TGTGCCAGCAGTTTAATTGGGCTTACCCTCTACGAGCAGTACTTC
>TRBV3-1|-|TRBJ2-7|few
CASSHTTQSYEQYF
TGTGCCAGCAGCCATACGACACAATCCTACGAGCAGTACTTC
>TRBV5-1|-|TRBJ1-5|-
CASSVFSNQPQHF
TGCGCCAGCAGCGTGTTTAGCAATCAGCCCCAGCATTTT
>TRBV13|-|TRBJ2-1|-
CASAPGVGAVYNEQFF
TGTGCCAGCGCCCCGGGGGTGGGAGCGGTCTACAATGAGCAGTTCTTC
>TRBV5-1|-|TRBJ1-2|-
CASSLEAGAVYGYTF
TGCGCCAGCAGCTTGGAGGCAGGGGCGGTCTATGGCTACACCTTC
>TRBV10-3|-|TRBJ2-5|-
CAIGVGVEQYF
TGTGCCATCGGTGTCGGTGTGGAGCAGTACTTC
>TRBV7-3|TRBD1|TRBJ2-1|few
CASSHRQGQQFF
TGTGCCAGCAGCCACAGACAGGGACAGCAGTTCTTC
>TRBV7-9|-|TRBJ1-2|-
CASSPLTEQGVLGGFGYTF
TGTGCCAGCAGCCCACTCACGGAACAGGGCGTTCTCGGAGGCTTCGGCTACACCTTC
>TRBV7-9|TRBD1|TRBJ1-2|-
CASSWTGVDNYGYTF
TGTGCCAGCAGCTGGACAGGAGTCGATAACTATGGCTACACCTTC
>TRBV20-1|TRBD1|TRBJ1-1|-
CSARQQGANTEAFF
TGCAGTGCGCGCCAACAGGGGGCGAACACTGAAGCTTTCTTT
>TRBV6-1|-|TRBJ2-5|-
CASSVIPLQEDQYF
TGTGCCAGCAGTGTAATCCCCCTGCAGGAGGACCAGTACTTC
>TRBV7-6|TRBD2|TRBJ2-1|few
CASSLWQAGGNEQFF
TGTGCCAGCAGCTTATGGCAAGCGGGAGGCAATGAGCAGTTCTTC
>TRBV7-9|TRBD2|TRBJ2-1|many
CASSLGRGYYNEQFF
TGTGCCAGCAGCTTAGGGCGGGGGTACTACAATGAGCAGTTCTTC
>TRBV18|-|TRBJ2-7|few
CASSPTGSRAVYEQYF
TGTGCCAGCTCACCGACAGGCTCTCGAGCGGTGTACGAGCAGTACTTC
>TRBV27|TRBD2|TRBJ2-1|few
CASSLLSGGGTEQFF
TGTGCCAGCAGTTTACTTAGCGGGGGGGGCACTGAGCAGTTCTTC
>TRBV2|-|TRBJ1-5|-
CASSEETGLPPQHF
TGTGCCAGCAGTGAAGAGACAGGCCTTCCTCCCCAGCATTTT
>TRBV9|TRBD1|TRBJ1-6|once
CASSHPDRADSPLHF
TGTGCCAGCAGCCATCCCGACAGGGCGGATTCACCCCTTCACTTT
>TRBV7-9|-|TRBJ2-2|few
CASSLLFGELFF
TGTGCCAGCAGCTTACTATTCGGGGAGCTGTTTTTT
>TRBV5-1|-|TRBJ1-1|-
CASSFVTGGSLAFF
TGCGCCAGCAGCTTTGTAACAGGCGGTTCGTTGGCTTTCTTT
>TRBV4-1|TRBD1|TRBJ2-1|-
CASSHPGTDFYNEQFF
TGCGCCAGCAGCCACCCCGGGACAGACTTCTACAATGAGCAGTTCTTC
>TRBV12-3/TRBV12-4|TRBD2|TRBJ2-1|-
CASTTGGLGYNEQFF
TGTGCCAGCACCACGGGGGGGCTAGGGTACAATGAGCAGTTCTTC
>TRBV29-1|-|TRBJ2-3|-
CRGNRGRFAEDTQYF
TGCCGGGGAAATAGGGGCCGGTTCGCAGAAGATACGCAGTATTTT
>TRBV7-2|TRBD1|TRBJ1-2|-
CASSLSPGTDYTF
TGTGCCAGCAGCTTAAGTCCGGGGACAGACTACACCTTC
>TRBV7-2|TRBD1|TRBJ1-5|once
CASSPGQGAWQPQHF
TGTGCCAGCAGCCCGGGACAGGGGGCTTGGCAGCCCCAGCATTTT
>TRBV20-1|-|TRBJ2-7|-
CSAKRQGPCEQYF
TGCAGTGCAAAACGGCAGGGACCCTGCGAGCAGTACTTC
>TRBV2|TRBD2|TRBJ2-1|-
CASSHGAGGSYNEQFF
TGTGCCAGCAGTCACGGAGCGGGGGGCTCCTACAATGAGCAGTTCTTC
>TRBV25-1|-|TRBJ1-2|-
CASSGGSINDGYTF
TGTGCCAGCAGTGGGGGGTCCATTAACGATGGCTACACCTTC
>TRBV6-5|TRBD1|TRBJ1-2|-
CASTPSRQGTLGYTF
TGTGCCAGCACCCCCTCCCGACAGGGAACTCTTGGCTACACCTTC
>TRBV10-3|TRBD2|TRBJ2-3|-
CAISYEGLAGPDTQYF
TGTGCCATCAGCTATGAGGGACTAGCGGGACCAGATACGCAGTATTTT
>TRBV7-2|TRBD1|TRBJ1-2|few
CASSPQTGGRGYTF
TGTGCCAGCAGCCCGCAGACAGGGGGCAGGGGCTACACCTTC
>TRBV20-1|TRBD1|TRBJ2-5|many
CSATHPGTAEETQYF
TGCAGTGCTACCCACCCAGGGACAGCAGAAGAGACCCAGTACTTC
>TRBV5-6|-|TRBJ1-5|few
CASSREGYSNQPQHF
TGTGCCAGCAGCCGCGAGGGTTATAGCAATCAGCCCCAGCATTTT
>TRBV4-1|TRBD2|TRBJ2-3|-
CASSQDTSGTSTDTQYF
TGCGCCAGCAGCCAAGATACTAGCGGTACTAGCACAGATACGCAGTATTTT
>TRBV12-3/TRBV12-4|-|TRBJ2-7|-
CASSTGQSSFSYEQYF
TGTGCCAGCAGTACAGGACAGAGCTCCTTCTCCTACGAGCAGTACTTC
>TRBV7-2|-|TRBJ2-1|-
CASGPEVLVVNEQFF
TGTGCCAGCGGCCCCGAGGTTTTAGTGGTTAATGAGCAGTTCTTC
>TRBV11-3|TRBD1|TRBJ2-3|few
CASSRAGGSAQYF
TGTGCCAGCAGCCGTGCAGGGGGCTCTGCGCAGTATTTT
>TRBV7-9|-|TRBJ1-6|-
CASHEVGALGSYNSPLHF
TGTGCCAGTCACGAGGTCGGGGCCCTTGGCTCCTATAATTCACCCCTCCACTTT
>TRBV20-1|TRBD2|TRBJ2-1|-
CSASSGTSGSVSYNEQFF
TGCAGTGCTAGTTCCGGGACTAGCGGGAGCGTTTCCTACAATGAGCAGTTCTTC
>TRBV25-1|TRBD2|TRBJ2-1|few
CASSASGTAWNEQFF
TGTGCCAGCAGTGCCAGCGGGACCGCTTGGAATGAGCAGTTCTTC
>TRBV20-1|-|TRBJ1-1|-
CSAQNNGHRNTEAFF
TGCAGTGCCCAAAATAACGGACACCGGAACACTGAAGCTTTCTTT
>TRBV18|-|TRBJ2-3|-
CASSPDLRGGAPSSDTQYF
TGTGCCAGCTCACCGGACCTCAGAGGAGGCGCGCCGTCATCGGATACGCAGTATTTT
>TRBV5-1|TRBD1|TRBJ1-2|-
CASSLARGRVYGYTF
TGCGCCAGCAGCTTGGCGAGGGGGCGCGTCTATGGCTACACCTTC
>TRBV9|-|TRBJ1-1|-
CASSVGGLALMGTEAFF
TGTGCCAGCAGCGTAGGGGGGTTAGCCCTAATGGGCACTGAAGCTTTCTTT
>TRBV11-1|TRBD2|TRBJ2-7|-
CASSLSGSMVYEQYF
TGTGCCAGCAGCCTAAGCGGGAGTATGGTCTACGAGCAGTACTTC
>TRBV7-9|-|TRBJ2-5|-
CASSPQRTQYF
TGTGCCAGCAGCCCGCAGAGGACCCAGTACTTC
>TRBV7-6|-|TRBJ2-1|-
CASSLGQEGNEQFF
TGTGCCAGCAGCTTAGGACAGGAGGGCAATGAGCAGTTCTTC
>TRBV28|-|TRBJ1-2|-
CASTLTGYMAGSGGYTF
TGTGCCAGCACACTCACCGGGTATATGGCGGGGTCTGGTGGCTACACCTTC
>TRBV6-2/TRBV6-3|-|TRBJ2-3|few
CASSPYVDTQYF
TGTGCCAGCAGTCCCTATGTAGATACGCAGTATTTT